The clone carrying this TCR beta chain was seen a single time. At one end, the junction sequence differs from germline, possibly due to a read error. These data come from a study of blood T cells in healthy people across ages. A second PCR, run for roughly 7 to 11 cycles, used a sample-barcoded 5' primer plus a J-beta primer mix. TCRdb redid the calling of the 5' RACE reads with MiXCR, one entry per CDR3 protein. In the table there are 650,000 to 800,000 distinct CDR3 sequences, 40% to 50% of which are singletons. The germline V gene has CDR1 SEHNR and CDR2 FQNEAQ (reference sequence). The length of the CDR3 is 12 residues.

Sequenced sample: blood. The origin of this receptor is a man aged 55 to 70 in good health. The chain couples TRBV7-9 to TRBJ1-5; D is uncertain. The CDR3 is CSSSLGNQPQHF. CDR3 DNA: TGTTCCAGCAGCTTGGGGAATCAGCCCCAGCATTTT.